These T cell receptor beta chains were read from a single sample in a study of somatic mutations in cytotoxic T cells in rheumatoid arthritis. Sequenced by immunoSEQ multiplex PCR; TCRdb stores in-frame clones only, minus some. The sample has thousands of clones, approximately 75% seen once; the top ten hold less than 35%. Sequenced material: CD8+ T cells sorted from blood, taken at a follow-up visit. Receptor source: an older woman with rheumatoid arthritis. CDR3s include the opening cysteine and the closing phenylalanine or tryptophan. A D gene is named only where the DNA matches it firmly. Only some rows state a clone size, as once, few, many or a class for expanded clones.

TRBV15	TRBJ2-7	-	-	TGTGCCACCAGCAGAGCGGGCAGGATCTACGAGCAGTACTTC	CATSRAGRIYEQYF
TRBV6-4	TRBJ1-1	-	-	TGTGCCAGCAGTGAGATACCGAACACTGAAGCTTTCTTT	CASSEIPNTEAFF
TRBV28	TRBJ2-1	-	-	TGTGCCAGCAGTTTAGGGCGGCGTGAGCAGTTCTTC	CASSLGRREQFF
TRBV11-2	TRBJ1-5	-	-	TGTGCCAGCAGCTTAAACCCCTCCAGTCAGCCCCAGCATTTT	CASSLNPSSQPQHF
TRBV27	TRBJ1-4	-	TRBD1	TGTGCCACCCGGACAGGCAATGAAAAACTGTTTTTT	CATRTGNEKLFF
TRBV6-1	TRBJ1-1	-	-	TGTGCCAGCAGTTTCACAGGGATGAACACTGAAGCTTTCTTT	CASSFTGMNTEAFF
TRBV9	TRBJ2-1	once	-	TGTGCCAGCAGCGCGAGAGGAGTGGCTAGCCCGTACAATGAGCAGTTCTTC	CASSARGVASPYNEQFF
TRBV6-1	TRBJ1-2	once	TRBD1	TGTGCCAGCTTGAGCTCGGGACAGGGGGCAAGAGGCTACACCTTC	CASLSSGQGARGYTF
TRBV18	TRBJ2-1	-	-	TGTGCCAGCTCAGATGAGTTAAATTCCTACAATGAGCAGTTCTTC	CASSDELNSYNEQFF
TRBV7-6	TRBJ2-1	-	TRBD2	TGTGCCAGCAGCCCCACGAGCGGGGGAGTCTACAATGAGCAGTTCTTC	CASSPTSGGVYNEQFF
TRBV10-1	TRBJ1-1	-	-	TGCGCCAGCAAACCGGGAGGCGACACTGAAGCTTTCTTT	CASKPGGDTEAFF
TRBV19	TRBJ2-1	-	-	TGTGCCAGTAGACCACAGGCCGGGAGCTCCTACAATGAGCAGTTCTTC	CASRPQAGSSYNEQFF
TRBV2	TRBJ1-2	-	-	TGTGCCAGCCCGGGAGCTAACTATGGCTACACCTTC	CASPGANYGYTF
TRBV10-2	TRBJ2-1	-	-	TGCGCCAGCAGGTCCGGGTCCTCCTACAATGAGCAGTTCTTC	CASRSGSSYNEQFF
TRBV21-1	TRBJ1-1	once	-	TGTGCCAGCAGCCAAGGGGACGGGAACACTGAAGCTTTCTTT	CASSQGDGNTEAFF
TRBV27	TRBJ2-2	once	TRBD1	TGTGCCAGCAGTTCTACAGGGGCCGGGGAGCTGTTTTTT	CASSSTGAGELFF
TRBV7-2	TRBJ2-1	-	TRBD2	TGTGCCAGCAGCGCCGGGACTAGCGGGTTCGAGCAGTTCTTC	CASSAGTSGFEQFF
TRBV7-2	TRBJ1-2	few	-	TGTGCCAGCAGCTTGAGGGACACCAACTATGGCTACACCTTC	CASSLRDTNYGYTF
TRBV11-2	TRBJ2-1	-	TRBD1	TGTGCCAGCAGCTTGACCATAAGCCGGGACAGGGGACACAATGAGCAGTTCTTC	CASSLTISRDRGHNEQFF
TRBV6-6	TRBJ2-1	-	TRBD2	TGTGCCAGCAGCCGTACTGGCGGGGGGGGGAATGAGCAGTTCTTC	CASSRTGGGGNEQFF
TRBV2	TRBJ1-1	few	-	TGTGCCAGCAGTGTTTATGGGGTCCCGAACACTGAAGCTTTCTTT	CASSVYGVPNTEAFF
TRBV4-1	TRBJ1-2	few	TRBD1	TGCGCCAGCAGCCAAGAAGTGGTGACAGGGAACTATGGCTACACCTTC	CASSQEVVTGNYGYTF
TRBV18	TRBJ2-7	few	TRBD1	TGTGCCAGCTCAGTGACCGGGACAGGGGCACCTTTCCTCTCCTACGAGCAGTACTTC	CASSVTGTGAPFLSYEQYF
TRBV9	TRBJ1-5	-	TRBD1	TGTGCCAGCAGCGCAACGGGGGACAGGGAAAATCAGCCCCAGCATTTT	CASSATGDRENQPQHF
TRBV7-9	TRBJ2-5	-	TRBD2	TGTGCCAGCAGCAGACCCGGGGGGAGCCAAGAGACCCAGTACTTC	CASSRPGGSQETQYF
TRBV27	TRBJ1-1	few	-	TGTGCCAGCAGTTTGTGGGCAGGGTACGAAGCTTTCTTT	CASSLWAGYEAFF
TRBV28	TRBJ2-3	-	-	TGTGCCAGCAGTTTGAGAGGCACCTCACGTAGACAGGAAGCCACAGATACGCAGTATTTT	CASSLRGTSRRQEATDTQYF
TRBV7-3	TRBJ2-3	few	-	TGTGCCAGCAGCTTAAGACCCCAGGATACGCAGTATTTT	CASSLRPQDTQYF
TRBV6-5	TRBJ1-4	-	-	TGTGCCAGCAGTTACTCTGACACTAATGAAAAACTGTTTTTT	CASSYSDTNEKLFF
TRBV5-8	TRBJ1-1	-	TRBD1	TGTGCCAGCAGCTGGGGGACAGGCCCGAACACTGAAGCTTTCTTT	CASSWGTGPNTEAFF
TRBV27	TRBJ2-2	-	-	TGTGCCAGCAGCTTTACAGGGCTCACCGGGGAGCTGTTTTTT	CASSFTGLTGELFF
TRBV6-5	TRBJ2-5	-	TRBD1	TGTGCCAGCAGCGTGGGACAGGGGGCGTGGGAGACCCAGTACTTC	CASSVGQGAWETQYF
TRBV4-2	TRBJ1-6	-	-	TGTGCCAGCAGCGCAGCTGGGGGGGAAAGCTCCTATAATTCACCCCTCCACTTT	CASSAAGGESSYNSPLHF
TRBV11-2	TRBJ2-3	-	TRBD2	TGTGCCAGCAGCTTAAATCCAGGTCGGGGGGCAGATACGCAGTATTTT	CASSLNPGRGADTQYF
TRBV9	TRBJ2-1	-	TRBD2	TGTGCCAGCAGCCCCGGCGGGGGGAGTTCCTACAATGAGCAGTTCTTC	CASSPGGGSSYNEQFF
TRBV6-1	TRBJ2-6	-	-	TGTGCCAGCAGTGAGAACAGGGCGGTCTCTGGGGCCAACGTCCTGACTTTC	CASSENRAVSGANVLTF
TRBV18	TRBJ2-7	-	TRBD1	TGTGCCAGCTCACCAGGGACAGCCTACGAGCAGTACTTC	CASSPGTAYEQYF